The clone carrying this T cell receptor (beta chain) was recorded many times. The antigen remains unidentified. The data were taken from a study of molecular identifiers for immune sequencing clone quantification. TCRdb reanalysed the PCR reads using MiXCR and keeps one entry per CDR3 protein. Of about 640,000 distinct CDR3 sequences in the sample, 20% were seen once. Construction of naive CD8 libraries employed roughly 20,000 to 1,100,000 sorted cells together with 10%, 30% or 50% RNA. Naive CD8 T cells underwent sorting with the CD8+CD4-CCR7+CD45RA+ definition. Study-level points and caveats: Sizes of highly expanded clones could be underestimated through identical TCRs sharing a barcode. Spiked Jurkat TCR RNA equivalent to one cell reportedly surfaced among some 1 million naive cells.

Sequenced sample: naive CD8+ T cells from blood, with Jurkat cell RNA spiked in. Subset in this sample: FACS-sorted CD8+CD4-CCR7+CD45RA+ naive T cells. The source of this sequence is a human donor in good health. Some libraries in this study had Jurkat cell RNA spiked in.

The CDR3 loop is CSARDRDYSTDTQYF. CDR3 bases: TGCAGTGCTAGAGACCGTGATTACAGCACAGATACGCAGTATTTT. The chain employs TRBV20-1 and TRBJ2-3; D remains unclear. The CDR3 is made up of 15 amino acids. The germline CDR1 and CDR2 sequences are DFQATT and SNEGSKA (reference sequence). Trimming shortened V by 0 bases and J by 0 bases, and 10 bases separated the two germline ends.